Below are 24 T cell receptor beta chains sequenced from a single sample in a study of neoadjuvant anti-PD-1 for oral cavity cancer. Using immunoSEQ multiplex PCR, the repertoire was profiled, and TCRdb retains in-frame clones only, with some absent. This table has around 9,800 clones, 52% appearing once. The sequencing here drew on tumor tissue, taken before nivolumab (anti-PD-1) treatment. Receptor source: a person aged 40 to 85 with oral cavity squamous cell carcinoma.

This rearrangement joins TRBV18 to TRBJ2-7, with 9 bases fitting TRBD1. V lost 3 bases, J lost 7 bases, and 4 bases stayed unmatched. Germline loops: CDR1 KGHSH, CDR2 LQKENI. CDR3 size: 13 residues. Here the CDR3 DNA reads TGTGCCAGCTCACCGGGGACAGGGTTAGAGCAGTACTTC. It codes for CASSPGTGLEQYF.

This clone was counted between two and nine times. The chain has TRBV9 and TRBJ1-1; 8 nucleotides line up with TRBD1. After removal of 4 bases from V and 5 bases from J, the junction contained 7 bases not matched to a gene. The germline V gene has CDR1 SGDLS and CDR2 YYNGEE. The CDR3 covers 14 residues. CDR3 DNA sequence: TGTGCCAGCAGCATTGGACAGGGTCGGACTGAAGCTTTCTTT. Amino acids: CASSIGQGRTEAFF.

The V call is TRBV19, the J call TRBJ1-1; 10 bases agree with TRBD1. From germline, CDR1 is LNHDA and CDR2 SQIVND (reference sequence). This CDR3 has 16 residues. V shed 5 bases and J 3 bases; nucleotides not matched to a gene: 9. Here the CDR3 reads CASSPRGQGGYTEAFF. CDR3 DNA sequence: TGTGCCAGTAGTCCTCGTGGACAGGGGGGGTACACTGAAGCTTTCTTT.

This clone appeared a few times. This chain uses TRBV11-2 with TRBJ2-7; the D gene is possibly TRBD1 (6 bases). The CDR3 loop spans 14 amino acids. Germline loops: CDR1 SGHAT, CDR2 FQNNGV. With 5 bases removed from V and 3 bases from J, the gap between germline ends came to 14 bases. The CDR3 here is CASSLQTGLYEQYF. The CDR3 DNA reads as TGTGCCAGCAGCCTACAGACAGGTCTCTACGAGCAGTACTTC. The full variable domain, rest sourced from reference TRBV11-2 and TRBJ2-7, is EAGVAQSPRYKIIEKRQSVAFWCNPISGHATLYWYQQILGQGPKLLIQFQNNGVVDDSQLPKDRFSAERLKGVDSTLKIQPAKLEDSAVYLCASSLQTGLYEQYFGPGTRLTVT.

V usage is TRBV11-2 and J usage is TRBJ2-3, with a weak D call TRBD1 (5 bases). Between the trimmed V and J ends, which lost 5 bases and 3 bases, there was a span of 9 bases. Germline V gene lookup returns CDR1 SGHAT and CDR2 FQNNGV. The CDR3 spans 13 residues. CDR3 DNA sequence: TGTGCCAGCAGCGCCAGGGTGACAGATACGCAGTATTTT. Amino acid sequence: CASSARVTDTQYF.

The genes are TRBV11-3 and TRBJ2-1; D possibly matches TRBD1 or TRBD2 (5 bases each). The ends were cut back, 3 bases at V and 7 bases at J, with 7 bases in the middle. The CDR3 runs to 12 residues. CDR1 and CDR2 from the germline V gene are SGHNT and YENEEA. The CDR3 coding sequence is TGTGCCAGCAGCTTGGGGGTGAATGAGCAGTTCTTC. Its translation: CASSLGVNEQFF.

This clone has just one count. The rearrangement uses TRBV7-7 and TRBJ2-5, with TRBD1 matching over 8 bases. V shed 5 bases, J shed 1 base, and the junction held 6 bases outside the gene matches. Germline assignment: CDR1 SSHAT and CDR2 FNYEAQ (reference sequence). The CDR3 length is 15 residues. The CDR3 DNA is TGTGCCAGCAGCGTCGGACAGGGACCCCAAGAGACCCAGTACTTC. This gives the protein CASSVGQGPQETQYF.

The rearrangement uses TRBV7-9 and TRBJ1-1, with 9 bases fitting TRBD1. V was pared by 0 bases and J by 4 bases, with 6 bases of the junction left unmatched. The CDR3 is 16 amino acids. From germline, CDR1 is SEHNR and CDR2 FQNEAQ (reference sequence). In nucleotides, the CDR3 is TGTGCCAGCAGCTTAGCCCGGACAGGGGTGGGCACTGAAGCTTTCTTT. This encodes CASSLARTGVGTEAFF.

The chain links TRBV6-5 to TRBJ1-2, with D uncertain. Trimming shortened V by 5 bases and J by 8 bases, and 15 bases separated the two germline ends. In germline, CDR1 is MNHEY, CDR2 SVGAGI. The CDR3 runs to 13 residues. CDR3 protein: CASSNPSLRGYTF. In DNA form, the CDR3 reads TGTGCCAGCAGTAACCCCAGCTTAAGGGGCTACACCTTC.

The J gene is TRBJ1-2, the V gene TRBV7-2, with D tentatively TRBD1 (5 bases). Trimming stripped 1 base from V and 6 bases from J, with 9 bases between. Germline CDR1 and CDR2: SGHTA and FQGNSA. The CDR3 sequence is 13 residues long. The CDR3: CASSLERGNGYTF. CDR3 coding DNA: TGTGCCAGCAGCTTAGAGCGGGGGAATGGCTACACCTTC.

The chain has TRBV19 and TRBJ1-6; TRBD1 is a possible D gene (5 bases). Trimming shortened V by 2 bases and J by 0 bases, and 8 bases separated the two germline ends. Looked up from germline, CDR1 is LNHDA and CDR2 is SQIVND (reference sequence). CDR3 length: 16 residues. CDR3 DNA: TGTGCCAGTAGTATACCAGGGAGCTCCTATAATTCACCCCTCCACTTT. Its protein is CASSIPGSSYNSPLHF.

This clone has just a few counts. V and J are TRBV19 and TRBJ2-2; 8 bases fit TRBD1. The CDR3 sequence is 14 residues long. Trimming cost V 3 bases and J 4 bases; bases outside gene matches: 1. CDR1 and CDR2 from the germline V gene are LNHDA and SQIVND (reference sequence). The CDR3 DNA sequence: TGTGCCAGTAGTATCAGGGGGCCCACCGGGGAGCTGTTTTTT. Amino acids: CASSIRGPTGELFF.

V usage is TRBV15 and J usage is TRBJ1-1; TRBD1 aligns across 8 bases. Germline V gives CDR1 LNHNV, CDR2 YYDKDF (reference sequence). CDR3 size: 14 residues. J was trimmed by 0 bases and V by 8 bases; bases with no gene match: 5. The CDR3 protein is CATSRGQVNTEAFF. The CDR3 DNA follows: TGTGCCACCTCCCGGGGACAGGTGAACACTGAAGCTTTCTTT.

J is TRBJ2-1 and V is TRBV10-2; 10 bases are a match to TRBD2. Germline values: CDR1 WSHSY, CDR2 SAAADI. Unmatched junction bases numbered 1, after V lost 5 bases and J lost 3 bases. CDR3 length: 14 amino acids. CDR3 sequence reads: CASSLAGGYNEQFF. CDR3 DNA: TGCGCCAGCAGTTTAGCGGGGGGCTACAATGAGCAGTTCTTC.

The CDR3 DNA reads TGTGCCAGCAGCGTAGACGACAGGGGGCGCCGGCAGTACTTC. This gives the protein CASSVDDRGRRQYF. The V call is TRBV9, the J call TRBJ2-7, with 10 nucleotides matching TRBD1. With V trimmed by 0 bases and J by 9 bases, 6 bases remained unmatched. The CDR3 length is 14 residues. Germline-derived CDR1 and CDR2 are SGDLS and YYNGEE.

In its sample, this clone was seen a few times. The chain has TRBV27 and TRBJ1-2; a weak D match, TRBD1 (5 bases). Germline assignment: CDR1 MNHEY and CDR2 SMNVEV (reference sequence). The V end lost 4 bases, the J end lost 8 bases, and 11 bases lay between the germline ends. CDR3 length: 12 residues. CDR3 protein: CASSSRVGGYTF. As DNA, the CDR3 is TGTGCCAGCAGTTCCAGGGTTGGCGGCTACACCTTC.

This clone has more than one count but fewer than ten. The chain carries TRBV28 and TRBJ2-1; D is possibly TRBD2 (7 bases). The CDR3 contains 15 residues. Trimming took 2 bases from V and 7 from J, leaving 15 bases between them. CDR1 is MDHEN, CDR2 SYDVKM, per germline. CDR3: CASSLRGGLANEQFF. The CDR3 DNA follows: TGTGCCAGCAGTTTAAGGGGGGGGCTGGCAAATGAGCAGTTCTTC.

This clone has more than one count but fewer than ten. This chain links TRBV11-2 with TRBJ1-6, with 8 bases lining up with TRBD1. Germline CDR1 reads SGHAT; CDR2 reads FQNNGV. V trimming: 2 bases; J trimming: 9 bases; junction bases outside the gene matches: 9. This CDR3 contains 16 residues. CDR3 nucleotide sequence: TGTGCCAGCAGCTTAAAGACAGGGGAATTGGCTTCACCCCTCCACTTT. Translation gives CASSLKTGELASPLHF.

V and J are TRBV19 and TRBJ1-1; possible D gene TRBD1, 6 bases. CDR1 LNHDA and CDR2 SQIVND come from the germline V gene (reference sequence). The CDR3 consists of 16 residues. V was shortened by 5 bases and J by 6 bases, with 22 bases between the two germline ends. The CDR3 nucleotides are TGTGCCAGTAGTCGAAGGATGGATACAGGGCTAGCTGAAGCTTTCTTT. It yields the protein CASSRRMDTGLAEAFF.

This clone appeared a single time. The chain uses TRBV18 and TRBJ1-1; D not resolved. Trimming shortened V by 3 bases and J by 1 base, and 18 bases separated the two germline ends. CDR1 and CDR2 from the germline V gene are KGHSH and LQKENI. This CDR3 spans 17 amino acids. This chain's CDR3 is CASSPPNQEGRNTEAFF. DNA of the CDR3: TGTGCCAGCTCACCTCCAAACCAAGAAGGGAGGAACACTGAAGCTTTCTTT.

The chain is built from TRBV9 and TRBJ2-7; D is undetermined. This CDR3 spans 14 amino acids. Trimming took 0 bases from V and 2 from J, leaving 9 bases between them. CDR1 and CDR2 (germline): SGDLS, YYNGEE. The chain's CDR3 is CASSVGGTTYEQYF. The CDR3 DNA reads as TGTGCCAGCAGCGTAGGGGGTACCACCTACGAGCAGTACTTC.

By its share, this clone is medium-sized. The rearrangement links TRBV18 to TRBJ2-2; 7 bases are a match to TRBD1. V lost 6 bases and J lost 0; bases outside the gene matches: 1. The CDR3 contains 14 residues. Germline lookup yields CDR1 KGHSH and CDR2 LQKENI. CDR3 in DNA: TGTGCCAGCTCGGGACAGTCGAACACCGGGGAGCTGTTTTTT. Its protein is CASSGQSNTGELFF.

Only a few counts were recorded for this clone. The chain links TRBV7-6 to TRBJ2-7; 7 bases match TRBD2. The CDR3 totals 12 residues. Germline CDR1 is SGHVS and CDR2 is FNYEAQ. J lost 6 bases, V lost 5 bases, and 4 bases had no gene match. As DNA, the CDR3 is TGTGCCAGCAGCCTGGGGGGGGGCGAGCAGTACTTC. Translated, it gives CASSLGGGEQYF.

The V call is TRBV10-3, the J call TRBJ2-7, with D perhaps matching TRBD2 (6 bases). Trimming stripped 3 bases from V and 5 bases from J, with 8 bases between. CDR1 is ENHRY, CDR2 SYGVKD, per germline. This CDR3 region has 12 residues. This chain's CDR3 is CAISEGGDEQYF. The CDR3 coding sequence is TGTGCCATCAGTGAAGGAGGGGACGAGCAGTACTTC.